Shown below are 5 T cell receptor beta chains from a single sample sequenced in a study of T cell responses to AZD1222 COVID-19 vaccine. Produced via immunoSEQ multiplex PCR; TCRdb's table is partial and in-frame only. The sample lists around 100,000 clones, roughly 90% occurring once. Material: peripheral blood, obtained on day 0 of AZD1222 vaccination. These receptors were taken from an adult in good health.

The gene calls are TRBV15 and TRBJ2-7, with 8 bases identical to TRBD2. Germline CDR1 is LNHNV and CDR2 is YYDKDF (reference sequence). Trimming removed 0 bases from V and 5 bases from J; junction bases left unmatched: 6. The CDR3 runs to 15 residues. The CDR3 DNA follows: TGTGCCACCAGCAGAGATAAGCGGGGGTTTGACGAGCAGTACTTC. Encoded protein: CATSRDKRGFDEQYF.

V gene TRBV5-1 combines with J gene TRBJ1-5; unclear D gene. The V end lost 1 base, the J end lost 0 bases, and 8 bases lay between the germline ends. This CDR3 contains 15 residues. Germline loops: CDR1 SGHRS, CDR2 YFSETQ. The CDR3 sequence is CASSLIRYSNQPQHF. DNA of the CDR3: TGCGCCAGCAGCTTGATTAGGTATAGCAATCAGCCCCAGCATTTT. Combining the CDR3 with reference TRBV5-1 and TRBJ1-5 gives the whole variable domain KAGVTQTPRYLIKTRGQQVTLSCSPISGHRSVSWYQQTPGQGLQFLFEYFSETQRNKGNFPGRFSGRQFSNSRSEMNVSTLELGDSALYLCASSLIRYSNQPQHFGDGTRLSIL.

This sequence joins TRBV5-6 and TRBJ1-1; 7 bases are shared with TRBD1. J gave up 1 base and V 4 bases, and 4 bases lay outside the gene matches. The CDR3 is made up of 14 amino acids. CDR1 and CDR2 (germline): SGHDT, YYEEEE. CDR3 sequence reads: CASSLGQTNTEAFF. The CDR3 bases are TGTGCCAGCAGCCTGGGACAGACGAACACTGAAGCTTTCTTT.

This sequence joins TRBV29-1 and TRBJ1-2; D uncertain. In germline, CDR1 is SQVTM, CDR2 ANQGSEA. V was pared by 3 bases and J by 2 bases, with 7 bases between. The CDR3 has 12 residues. The CDR3 is CSVEEENYGYTF. The CDR3 DNA reads TGCAGCGTTGAGGAGGAAAACTATGGCTACACCTTC.

This chain's CDR3 is CASSPIQGASYNEQFF. CDR3 sequence (DNA): TGTGCCAGCAGTCCCATACAGGGGGCGTCCTACAATGAGCAGTTCTTC. The genes are TRBV6-4 and TRBJ2-1; TRBD1 agrees at 9 bases. The CDR3 is made up of 16 amino acids. V lost 5 bases to trimming and J lost 1 base; unmatched junction nucleotides: 6. In germline, CDR1 is MRHNA, CDR2 SNTAGT.